The entry below gives a single T cell receptor (beta chain) sequence along with its context. Profiled with immunoSEQ multiplex PCR; TCRdb holds only in-frame clones, not every one. The table shows more than 200,000 clones, with 80% to 90% occurring only once. The CDR3 length is 19 residues. CDR1 is MGHRA, CDR2 YSYEKL, per germline. Trimming removed 1 base from V and 7 bases from J; junction bases left unmatched: 22. This sample was taken from a study of blood T cell repertoires in COVID-19. In the study overall: Sample material is recorded as cDNA or gDNA derived from T cells, B-cell-depleted T cells, or PBMCs.

The V and J genes are TRBV4-1 and TRBJ2-7; 7 positions agree with TRBD2. This receptor was identified in a man aged 30-40 years with COVID-19, enrolled during active disease. Input material: peripheral blood. CDR3: CASSQVGGRSRAAPLEQYF. As DNA, the CDR3 is TGCGCCAGCAGCCAAGTTGGCGGGAGATCTCGCGCTGCTCCCTTGGAGCAGTACTTC.